This TCR beta chain was found in a study of tumor-infiltrating lymphocytes in oesophageal squamous cell carcinoma. Trimming took 5 bases from V and 3 from J, leaving 12 bases between them. The length of the CDR3 is 14 residues. Germline CDR1 is SGHTA and CDR2 is FQGNSA. From the PCR reads, TCRdb called clonotypes with MiXCR, one entry per CDR3 protein. Seen here are some 14,000 distinct CDR3 sequences, approximately 50% observed once, and the top ten hold less than 45%. The receptor's source is a male donor with esophageal squamous cell carcinoma. The V call is TRBV7-2, the J call TRBJ2-3, with D tentatively TRBD2 (6 bases). Sequencing input: esophageal tumor tissue. The CDR3 is CASSQNGRTDTQYF. As DNA, the CDR3 is TGTGCCAGCAGCCAAAACGGGAGAACAGATACGCAGTATTTT.